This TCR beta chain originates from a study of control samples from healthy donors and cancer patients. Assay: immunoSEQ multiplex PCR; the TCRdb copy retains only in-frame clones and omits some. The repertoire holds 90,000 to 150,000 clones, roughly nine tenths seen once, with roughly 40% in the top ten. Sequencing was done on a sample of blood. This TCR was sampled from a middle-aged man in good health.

For the CDR3, the DNA is TGTGCCACCAGTGATCCTCAGGGTCCAGGGGAGACCCAGTACTTC. Its translation: CATSDPQGPGETQYF. This chain joins TRBV24-1 and TRBJ2-5, with a weak D call TRBD1 (5 bases). The CDR3 is 15 amino acids. Deletions cut 3 bases from V and 5 bases from J, with 15 bases between. Germline values: CDR1 KGHDR, CDR2 SFDVKD.